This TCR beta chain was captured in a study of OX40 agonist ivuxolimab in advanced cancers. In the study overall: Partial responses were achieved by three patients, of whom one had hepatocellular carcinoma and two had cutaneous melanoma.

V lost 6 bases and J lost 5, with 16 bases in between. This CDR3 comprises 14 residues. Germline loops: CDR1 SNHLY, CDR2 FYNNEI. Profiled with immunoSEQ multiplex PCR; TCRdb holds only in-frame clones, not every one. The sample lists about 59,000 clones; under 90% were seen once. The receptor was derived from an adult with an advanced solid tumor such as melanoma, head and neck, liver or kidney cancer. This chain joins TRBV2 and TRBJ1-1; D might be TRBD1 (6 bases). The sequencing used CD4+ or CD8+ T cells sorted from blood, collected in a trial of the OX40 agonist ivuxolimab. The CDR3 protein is CASRDRAGATEAFF. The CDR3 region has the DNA TGTGCCAGCAGGGACCGCGCAGGGGCAACTGAAGCTTTCTTT.